This T cell receptor (beta chain) derives from a study of blood T cell repertoires in COVID-19. Turning to the study itself: The United States, Italy and Spain supplied acute and convalescent COVID-19 samples.

In the authors' methods: Using reference gene primer amplification, nucleated cell counts were estimated. TCRdb's copy holds only in-frame clones and misses some; the assay was immunoSEQ multiplex PCR. For V, J and clone size, that table is used; D and trimming come from the DNA. This sample has about 210,000 clones, with 70% to 90% found just once. In germline, CDR1 is SGHKS, CDR2 YYEKEE (reference sequence). V was trimmed by 1 base and J by 7 bases, leaving 5 bases between them. The CDR3 is 12 residues long. This receptor was obtained from a woman aged 25 to 39 who had been exposed to COVID-19. This rearrangement joins TRBV5-5 to TRBJ2-2; a possible D gene is TRBD1 (5 bases). The sample was PBMCs or T cells enriched from blood (not recorded which). The CDR3 region has the DNA TGTGCCAGCAGCTTGCAGGGCGGGGAGCTGTTTTTT. This translates into CASSLQGGELFF.